This TCR beta chain was documented in a study of cytomegalovirus exposure and HLA in healthy donors. This CDR3 contains 14 residues. Germline V lookup: CDR1 MNHEY, CDR2 SVGAGI. V lost 6 bases and J lost 4; bases outside the gene matches: 6. Both 60 Vbeta primers and 13 Jbeta primers went into the PCR. Libraries were prepared by immunoSEQ multiplex PCR; TCRdb keeps only in-frame clonotypes and omits some of them. The sample consists of over 150,000 clones, about 78% of them appearing once. The specimen sequenced was PBMCs. V and J are TRBV6-5 and TRBJ1-2, with 9 bases lining up with TRBD1. This TCR derives from a woman in her fifties or sixties in good health and CMV-seropositive. Written as DNA, the CDR3 is TGTGCCAGCAGACCCGGGACAGGGACCTATGGCTACACCTTC. Protein product: CASRPGTGTYGYTF.